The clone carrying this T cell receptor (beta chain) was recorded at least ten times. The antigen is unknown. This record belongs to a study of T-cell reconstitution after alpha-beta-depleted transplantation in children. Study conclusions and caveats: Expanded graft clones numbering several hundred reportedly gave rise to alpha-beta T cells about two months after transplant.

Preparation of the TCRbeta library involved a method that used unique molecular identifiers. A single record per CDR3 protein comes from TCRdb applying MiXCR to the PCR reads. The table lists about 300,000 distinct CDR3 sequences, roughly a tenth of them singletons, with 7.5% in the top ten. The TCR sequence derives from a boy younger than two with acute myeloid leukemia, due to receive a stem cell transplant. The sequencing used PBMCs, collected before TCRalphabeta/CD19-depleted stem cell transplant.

CDR3 nucleotide sequence: TGCAGCGTTGAAATAAGAACAGCCCAAGAGACCCAGTACTTC. Residues: CSVEIRTAQETQYF. The chain combines TRBV29-1 with TRBJ2-5; D gene ambiguous. Trimming pared 2 bases from V and 1 base from J, leaving 11 bases between. CDR3 length: 14 amino acids. Germline V gene lookup returns CDR1 SQVTM and CDR2 ANQGSEA.